The next 14 T cell receptor beta chains were all read from a single sample in a study of cytomegalovirus exposure and HLA in healthy donors. Assay: immunoSEQ multiplex PCR; the TCRdb copy retains only in-frame clones and omits some. Among roughly 130,000 clones listed, about 83% were seen once. Sequencing was done on a sample of PBMCs. All receptors come from a woman aged 25-40 years in good health and CMV-seronegative.

In this sample, this clone turned up a few times. The chain uses TRBV10-1 and TRBJ1-1; maybe TRBD1 (5 bases). V dropped 3 bases and J dropped 4 bases, with 12 bases sitting between them. In germline, CDR1 is WNHNN, CDR2 SYGVQD (reference sequence). This CDR3 comprises 14 residues. The DNA for the CDR3 is TGCGCCAGCAGTGAATCGGGGGTTGGCACTGAAGCTTTCTTT. Encoded protein: CASSESGVGTEAFF.

The rearrangement uses TRBV5-6 and TRBJ1-6, with D tentatively TRBD1 (5 bases). The CDR3 is made up of 15 amino acids. Germline loops: CDR1 SGHDT, CDR2 YYEEEE. Trimming stripped 1 base from V and 7 bases from J, with 12 bases between. The CDR3 region is CASSLSPQGNSPLHF. CDR3 DNA sequence: TGTGCCAGCAGCTTGTCCCCGCAGGGAAATTCACCCCTCCACTTT.

The rearrangement joins TRBV6-1 to TRBJ1-5, with TRBD1 identical over 8 bases. The CDR3 has 15 amino acids. Germline-derived CDR1 and CDR2 are MNHNS and SASEGT. J lost 6 bases, V lost 5 bases, and 9 bases had no gene match. The CDR3 protein is CASSTGQGWTQPQHF. CDR3 DNA sequence: TGTGCCAGCAGTACCGGACAGGGATGGACTCAGCCCCAGCATTTT.

The CDR3 reads CASSLDSRSTGELFF. CDR3 coding DNA: TGCGCCAGCAGCCTCGACAGTCGTAGCACCGGGGAGCTGTTTTTT. The chain links TRBV5-1 to TRBJ2-2; D is perhaps TRBD1 (5 bases). This CDR3 spans 15 amino acids. V was shortened by 4 bases and J by 4 bases, with 14 bases between the two germline ends. Germline assignment: CDR1 SGHRS and CDR2 YFSETQ.

The rearrangement links TRBV6-5 to TRBJ2-7; 9 nucleotides match TRBD2. J was trimmed by 5 bases and V by 6 bases; bases with no gene match: 8. CDR3 size: 14 residues. The germline gives CDR1 MNHEY, CDR2 SVGAGI. For the CDR3, the DNA is TGTGCCAGCAGCCGACGGGCGGGGGGGGACGAGCAGTACTTC. This sequence encodes CASSRRAGGDEQYF.

The CDR3 sequence is CASSPPGQASGNTIYF. CDR3 in DNA: TGTGCCAGCAGCCCACCGGGACAGGCTTCTGGAAACACCATATATTTT. The genes are TRBV7-9 and TRBJ1-3; TRBD1 matches 8 bases. Unmatched junction bases numbered 7, after V lost 5 bases and J lost 1 base. Germline-derived CDR1 and CDR2 are SEHNR and FQNEAQ (reference sequence). The CDR3 extends over 16 amino acids.

The chain carries TRBV2 and TRBJ2-7; maybe TRBD1 (5 bases). The germline CDR1 and CDR2 sequences are SNHLY and FYNNEI. V was clipped by 4 bases and J by 3 bases, with 13 bases between them. The CDR3 loop spans 14 amino acids. CDR3 DNA sequence: TGTGCCAGCAGTGTTGGGCAGGGAAGCTACGAGCAGTACTTC. This translates into CASSVGQGSYEQYF.

V gene TRBV30 combines with J gene TRBJ2-1; 7 bases match TRBD2. V shed 5 bases, J shed 9 bases, and the junction held 4 bases outside the gene matches. Germline V gene data show CDR1 as GTSNPN and CDR2 as SVGIG (reference sequence). The CDR3 has 11 residues. CDR3 loop: CAWRGDFEQFF. The CDR3 nucleotides are TGTGCCTGGCGGGGGGATTTTGAGCAGTTCTTC.

The count of this clone is one. The V call is TRBV27, the J call TRBJ2-5; 7 bases match TRBD2. V shed 6 bases and J 9 bases; nucleotides not matched to a gene: 7. Germline assignment: CDR1 MNHEY and CDR2 SMNVEV (reference sequence). CDR3 length: 12 residues. CDR3 sequence: CASSPPRGAQYF. The CDR3 bases are TGTGCCAGCAGCCCCCCCCGGGGGGCCCAGTACTTC.

This clone appeared many times. The chain's CDR3 is CASSLGGTGDYGYTF. The DNA of the CDR3 is TGTGCCAGCAGCTTGGGGGGGACAGGGGACTATGGCTACACCTTC. The J gene is TRBJ1-2, the V gene TRBV5-4; 10 positions agree with TRBD1. The CDR3 is made up of 15 amino acids. V trimming: 0 bases; J trimming: 3 bases; junction bases outside the gene matches: 2. Germline V gene data show CDR1 as SGHNT and CDR2 as YYREEE (reference sequence).

V and J are TRBV30 and TRBJ2-7, with D possibly matching TRBD2 (6 bases). Trimming left V 5 bases short and J 3 bases short, with 11 bases between. CDR1 and CDR2 (germline): GTSNPN, SVGIG (reference sequence). The CDR3 is made up of 12 amino acids. CDR3 nucleotides: TGTGCCTGGGGGACTTCGAACTACGAGCAGTACTTC. This sequence encodes CAWGTSNYEQYF.

The chain has TRBV5-6 and TRBJ1-5; TRBD1 is a possible D gene (5 bases). The germline V and J ends were trimmed by 4 bases and 6 bases, with 14 bases remaining between them. CDR1 and CDR2 (germline): SGHDT, YYEEEE. The CDR3 extends over 14 amino acids. CDR3 sequence: CASSLAGPTQPQHF. The DNA for the CDR3 is TGTGCCAGCAGCCTTGCGGGACCAACTCAGCCCCAGCATTTT.

This sequence joins TRBV30 and TRBJ2-3; 9 bases agree with TRBD2. Germline V gene data show CDR1 as GTSNPN and CDR2 as SVGIG (reference sequence). This CDR3 has 17 amino acids. The V and J ends lost 2 bases and 6 bases, in that order; junction bases with no gene match: 15. The CDR3 DNA is TGTGCCTGGAGTCTGGGGGGTAGCGGGGGCCCCGGCGATACGCAGTATTTT. Translating gives CAWSLGGSGGPGDTQYF.

This chain uses TRBV25-1 with TRBJ2-5, with D tentatively TRBD2 (6 bases). V lost 6 bases, J lost 5 bases, and 16 bases lay in between. The CDR3 runs to 14 residues. CDR1 and CDR2 (germline): MGHDK, SYGVNS. The CDR3 region has the DNA TGTGCCAGCAGGGGAGACAGAGGAGGGGAGACCCAGTACTTC. Its protein is CASRGDRGGETQYF.